This T cell receptor beta chain was identified in a study of PD-1 blockade in classical Hodgkin lymphoma. Study-wide results and caveats: Patients were excluded if nivolumab began under 1 year after ASCT (the autologous transplant). The causes of the repertoire differences, possibly disease activity or prior therapy, remain undefined.

The CDR3 runs to 16 residues. Germline V lookup: CDR1 SGHVS, CDR2 FQNEAQ. V trimming: 4 bases; J trimming: 2 bases; junction bases outside the gene matches: 7. Every one of the patients relapsed after autologous stem cell transplantation (brentuximab vedotin exposure was variable). TCRdb's table, derived via immunoSEQ multiplex PCR, lists solely in-frame clones and lacks some. The table has 40,000 to 45,000 clones, over 75% seen once. Points on this clone: Antigen specificity is unknown.

The sequence derives from a human donor with classical Hodgkin lymphoma. The input for sequencing was peripheral blood mononuclear cells (PBMCs), taken at baseline. The J gene is TRBJ2-2, the V gene TRBV7-8; 7 nucleotides agree with TRBD2. The DNA for the CDR3 is TGTGCCAGCAGCTATCTGGGGAGGGATAACACCGGGGAGCTGTTTTTT. Encoded protein: CASSYLGRDNTGELFF.